These 20 T cell receptor beta chains were sequenced from one sample in a study of cytomegalovirus exposure and HLA in healthy donors. The PCR used 60 Vbeta and 13 Jbeta primers. Profiling relied on immunoSEQ multiplex PCR, and the TCRdb table lists in-frame clones only, not all of them. This table holds about 180,000 clones, around 80% found once. Sequenced sample: PBMCs. Receptors were obtained from a man aged 18 to 35 in good health and CMV-seronegative.

The rearrangement uses TRBV4-2 and TRBJ2-7; 7 bases agree with TRBD2. There are 17 residues in the CDR3. Looked up from germline, CDR1 is LGHNA and CDR2 is YNFKEQ. J lost 0 bases, V lost 1 base, and 9 bases had no gene match. The CDR3 sequence is CASSQVPGGSLSYEQYF. In nucleotides, the CDR3 is TGTGCCAGCAGCCAAGTCCCGGGGGGTTCCCTCTCCTACGAGCAGTACTTC.

CDR3 residues: CASSDPRGGDEETQYF. CDR3 sequence (DNA): TGTGCCAGCAGTGACCCTAGGGGAGGGGATGAAGAGACCCAGTACTTC. The rearrangement uses TRBV25-1 and TRBJ2-5, with 7 bases aligning to TRBD2. The germline gives CDR1 MGHDK, CDR2 SYGVNS. Losses at the gene ends were 3 bases for V and 3 bases for J; bases not matched to a gene: 10. This CDR3 has 16 amino acids. Based on the CDR3 plus reference TRBV25-1 and TRBJ2-5, the full variable domain is EADIYQTPRYLVIGTGKKITLECSQTMGHDKMYWYQQDPGMELHLIHYSYGVNSTEKGDLSSESTVSRIRTEHFPLTLESARPSHTSQYLCASSDPRGGDEETQYFGPGTRLLVL.

J is TRBJ1-5 and V is TRBV18; D uncertain. Germline loops: CDR1 KGHSH, CDR2 LQKENI. V gave up 5 bases and J gave up 1 base, with 9 bases separating them. The CDR3 loop spans 14 amino acids. The CDR3 is CASSSLGSNQPQHF. The CDR3 DNA reads as TGTGCCAGCTCAAGTCTAGGCAGCAATCAGCCCCAGCATTTT.

The gene calls are TRBV11-1 and TRBJ2-6; D is unclear. This CDR3 has 15 residues. Trimming left V 5 bases short and J 4 bases short, with 12 bases between. Germline CDR1 reads SGHAT; CDR2 reads FQDESV (reference sequence). The CDR3 reads CASSPHRSGANVLTF. The CDR3 bases are TGTGCCAGCAGCCCCCATCGGTCCGGGGCCAACGTCCTGACTTTC. The entire variable domain, with the rest obtained from reference TRBV11-1 and TRBJ2-6, is as follows: EAEVAQSPRYKITEKSQAVAFWCDPISGHATLYWYRQILGQGPELLVQFQDESVVDDSQLPKDRFSAERLKGVDSTLKIQPAELGDSAMYLCASSPHRSGANVLTFGAGSRLTVL.

V is TRBV5-1 and J is TRBJ2-5; D unresolved. This CDR3 has 13 amino acids. The V gene's germline CDR1 is SGHRS and CDR2 YFSETQ. V dropped 7 bases and J dropped 0 bases, with 10 bases sitting between them. CDR3 coding DNA: TGCGCCAGCCAAGTCGAGTACCAAGAGACCCAGTACTTC. Residues: CASQVEYQETQYF.

The chain couples TRBV5-4 to TRBJ2-7; 10 bases agree with TRBD2. Germline-derived CDR1 and CDR2 are SGHNT and YYREEE (reference sequence). J lost 7 bases, V lost 7 bases, and 8 bases had no gene match. The CDR3 is made up of 13 amino acids. The CDR3 region has the DNA TGTGCCAGCGGCCGAGCGGGAGGGCCTGAGCAGTACTTC. This gives the protein CASGRAGGPEQYF.

This sequence joins TRBV27 and TRBJ1-2, with D perhaps matching TRBD1 (6 bases). There are 14 residues in the CDR3. In germline, CDR1 is MNHEY, CDR2 SMNVEV (reference sequence). V shed 5 bases and J shed 3 bases, with 13 bases lying between them. The CDR3 reads CASSPQGPYYGYTF. DNA for the CDR3: TGTGCCAGCAGTCCGCAGGGGCCTTACTATGGCTACACCTTC.

The chain links TRBV11-2 to TRBJ2-7, with D possibly being TRBD1 (5 bases). The CDR3 consists of 16 residues. Germline values: CDR1 SGHAT, CDR2 FQNNGV. The ends were cut back, 0 bases at V and 1 base at J, with 13 bases in the middle. The DNA for the CDR3 is TGTGCCAGCAGCTTAGATCTGGGAAGGGGTTCCTACGAGCAGTACTTC. It is translated as CASSLDLGRGSYEQYF. The full variable domain, in which reference TRBV11-2 and TRBJ2-7 provide the parts outside the CDR3, is EAGVAQSPRYKIIEKRQSVAFWCNPISGHATLYWYQQILGQGPKLLIQFQNNGVVDDSQLPKDRFSAERLKGVDSTLKIQPAKLEDSAVYLCASSLDLGRGSYEQYFGPGTRLTVT.

This clone was picked up one time. The V and J genes are TRBV13 and TRBJ1-6; D gene uncertain. Germline CDR1 and CDR2: PRHDT and FYEKMQ (reference sequence). The CDR3 covers 15 residues. V lost 0 bases, J lost 6 bases, and 9 bases lay in between. The CDR3 sequence is CASSLGVSSNSPLHF. CDR3 bases: TGTGCCAGCAGCTTAGGGGTTAGTTCTAATTCACCCCTCCACTTT. Supplemented by reference TRBV13 and TRBJ1-6, the full variable domain reads AAGVIQSPRHLIKEKRETATLKCYPIPRHDTVYWYQQGPGQDPQFLISFYEKMQSDKGSIPDRFSAQQFSDYHSELNMSSLELGDSALYFCASSLGVSSNSPLHFGNGTRLTVT.

V and J are TRBV4-2 and TRBJ1-4; tentative D call: TRBD1 (6 bases). Germline CDR1 and CDR2: LGHNA and YNFKEQ. The CDR3 spans 15 residues. V lost 3 bases, J lost 4 bases, and 12 bases lay in between. The CDR3 sequence: CASSHEQGVNEKLFF. The CDR3 DNA is TGTGCCAGCAGCCACGAACAGGGTGTTAATGAAAAACTGTTTTTT.

The V and J genes are TRBV30 and TRBJ1-2, with D perhaps matching TRBD1 (6 bases). Germline assignment: CDR1 GTSNPN and CDR2 SVGIG (reference sequence). The V end was cut by 3 bases, the J end by 7 bases, with 12 bases between. The CDR3 consists of 12 residues. In DNA, the CDR3 is TGTGCCTGGAGCTTGGGGGCGGGTGGCTACACCTTC. This sequence encodes CAWSLGAGGYTF.

The CDR3 loop is CAWRTLGQETQYF. The CDR3 coding sequence is TGTGCCTGGAGGACCCTAGGACAAGAGACCCAGTACTTC. This chain links TRBV30 with TRBJ2-5; D uncertain. The CDR3 covers 13 residues. The germline V and J ends were trimmed by 3 bases and 2 bases, with 10 bases remaining between them. From germline, CDR1 is GTSNPN and CDR2 SVGIG (reference sequence).

The rearrangement links TRBV19 to TRBJ1-4; D gene ambiguous. CDR1 LNHDA and CDR2 SQIVND come from the germline V gene (reference sequence). This CDR3 spans 14 amino acids. The germline V and J ends were trimmed by 6 bases and 5 bases, with 13 bases remaining between them. The CDR3 DNA is TGTGCCAGTAGAGAGTACGGTTCCAATGAAAAACTGTTTTTT. This codes for CASREYGSNEKLFF.

This clone was seen a handful of times. The chain combines TRBV18 with TRBJ1-3; D unclear. Germline-derived CDR1 and CDR2 are KGHSH and LQKENI. With 6 bases removed from V and 0 bases from J, the gap between germline ends came to 21 bases. The CDR3 is made up of 18 amino acids. The DNA for the CDR3 is TGTGCCAGCTCCAGCGTTAAGTTAATGAAGAGCTCTGGAAACACCATATATTTT. It encodes CASSSVKLMKSSGNTIYF. The complete variable domain, with remaining parts taken from reference TRBV18 and TRBJ1-3, reads NAGVMQNPRHLVRRRGQEARLRCSPMKGHSHVYWYRQLPEEGLKFMVYLQKENIIDESGMPKERFSAEFPKEGPSILRIQQVVRGDSAAYFCASSSVKLMKSSGNTIYFGEGSWLTVV.

The CDR3 coding sequence is TGTGCCAGCAGCTTGGACACATACGAGCAGTACTTC. It is translated as CASSLDTYEQYF. The V gene is TRBV11-2, the J gene TRBJ2-7; D perhaps matches TRBD1 (5 bases). Germline lookup yields CDR1 SGHAT and CDR2 FQNNGV. This CDR3 has 12 amino acids. With 3 bases removed from V and 4 bases from J, the gap between germline ends came to 7 bases.

The chain recombines TRBV21-1 with TRBJ2-1; the table's D call, TRBD2, has no DNA check behind it. TRBV21-1 is deemed a pseudogene. CDR3 length equals 15 residues. The CDR3, as DNA: TGTGCCAGCAGCAAGAGGATTCTAGCGGGGGGGGAGCAGTTCTTC. This translates into CASSKRILAGGEQFF.

The chain carries TRBV5-6 and TRBJ1-1, with 7 bases aligning to TRBD1. V was clipped by 4 bases and J by 0 bases; unmatched bases: 3. The CDR3 sequence is 14 residues long. Germline V gene data show CDR1 as SGHDT and CDR2 as YYEEEE. The CDR3 region has the DNA TGTGCCAGCAGCCGTACAGGGGTGAACACTGAAGCTTTCTTT. It encodes CASSRTGVNTEAFF. The variable domain in full, completed from reference TRBV5-6 and TRBJ1-1, reads DAGVTQSPTHLIKTRGQQVTLRCSPKSGHDTVSWYQQALGQGPQFIFQYYEEEERQRGNFPDRFSGHQFPNYSSELNVNALLLGDSALYLCASSRTGVNTEAFFGQGTRLTVV.

The V call is TRBV19, the J call TRBJ1-4, with no clear D. The CDR3 loop spans 13 amino acids. With 5 bases removed from V and 7 bases from J, the gap between germline ends came to 11 bases. CDR1 is LNHDA, CDR2 SQIVND, per germline (reference sequence). CDR3: CASSGPGSEKLFF. The CDR3, as DNA: TGTGCCAGTAGTGGCCCCGGGAGTGAAAAACTGTTTTTT.

This chain joins TRBV5-1 and TRBJ2-2, with D tentatively TRBD2 (5 bases). The CDR3 consists of 14 residues. CDR1 and CDR2 from the germline V gene are SGHRS and YFSETQ. V lost 4 bases and J 5 bases, leaving 12 bases between the germline ends. CDR3 residues: CASSMDPGTGELFF. In DNA, the CDR3 is TGCGCCAGCAGCATGGACCCGGGGACCGGGGAGCTGTTTTTT.

This chain uses TRBV6-1 with TRBJ2-5, with TRBD1 identical over 8 bases. Germline CDR1 MNHNS, CDR2 SASEGT. V shed 8 bases and J 2 bases; nucleotides not matched to a gene: 7. This CDR3 region has 14 residues. This CDR3 is CASRRQGSQETQYF. CDR3 in DNA: TGTGCCAGCCGACGACAGGGGTCGCAAGAGACCCAGTACTTC.